These T cell receptor beta chains were read from a single sample in a study of T cell changes during pregnancy in multiple sclerosis. Libraries were prepared by immunoSEQ multiplex PCR; TCRdb keeps only in-frame clonotypes and omits some of them. The sample has tens of thousands of clones; about nine tenths are singletons. Sequenced here: CD4+ T cells from peripheral blood mononuclear cells, sampled after pregnancy. These receptors were taken from a female donor with multiple sclerosis, enrolled in a pregnancy study. Both conserved end residues are part of each CDR3. A D gene is named only where the DNA matches it firmly. Only some rows state a clone size, as once, few, many or a class for expanded clones.

-,-,TRBV7-9,TRBJ1-1,TGTGCCAGCAGCTTAGTTAAGGGAGAGGGCACTGAAGCTTTCTTT,CASSLVKGEGTEAFF
TRBD2,-,TRBV11-1,TRBJ2-7,TGTGCCAGCAGCCGGACTAGCGGGAGTATCTACGAGCAGTACTTC,CASSRTSGSIYEQYF
TRBD1,-,TRBV19,TRBJ2-1,TGTGCCAGTAGCCAGGGACAGAATACCTACAATGAGCAGTTCTTC,CASSQGQNTYNEQFF
-,-,TRBV7-2,TRBJ2-1,TGTGCCAGCAGCTTAGGCATTAGAAATCGCGAGCAGTTCTTC,CASSLGIRNREQFF
-,-,TRBV7-6,TRBJ2-2,TGTGCCAGCAGCTCGACTACGGGCCACACCGGGGAGCTGTTTTTT,CASSSTTGHTGELFF
TRBD2,-,TRBV9,TRBJ2-1,TGTGCCAGCAGCCCCCGGGAAGGCGCGGGAGGGAGCAATGAGCAGTTCTTC,CASSPREGAGGSNEQFF
-,-,TRBV5-1,TRBJ2-1,TGCGCCAGCAGCTTGGAACTTCGTCCCTCTAAGCAGTTCTTC,CASSLELRPSKQFF
TRBD1,-,TRBV29-1,TRBJ1-1,TGCAGCGTTGGGACAGGGGGTACTACTGAAGCTTTCTTT,CSVGTGGTTEAFF
-,-,TRBV11-2,TRBJ2-7,TGTGCCAGCAGCCAAGCCGGCGGGGGCCCCTCCTACGAGCAGTACTTC,CASSQAGGGPSYEQYF
TRBD1,-,TRBV6-1,TRBJ2-2,TGTGCCAGCACGGGACAGGGGGCAACCGGGGAGCTGTTTTTT,CASTGQGATGELFF
TRBD1,once,TRBV7-2,TRBJ1-4,TGTGCCAGCTCGATGACAGGGGGTGTTGAAAAACTGTTTTTT,CASSMTGGVEKLFF
-,-,TRBV21-1,TRBJ2-1,TGTGCCAGCAGCAAAGATAGACAGGGGGGGTACAATGAGCAGTTCTTC,CASSKDRQGGYNEQFF
-,-,TRBV21-1,TRBJ2-1,TGTGCCAGCAGCGCCACGATAGCGGGAGGGGGGAATGAGCAGTTCTTC,CASSATIAGGGNEQFF
TRBD1,-,TRBV25-1,TRBJ2-2,TGTGCCAGCAGTCGAGGGGGACAGGGGAACACCGGGGAGCTGTTTTTT,CASSRGGQGNTGELFF
-,-,TRBV11-2,TRBJ2-2,TGTGCCAGCAGCCCATCCAACACCGGGGAGCTGTTTTTT,CASSPSNTGELFF
-,-,TRBV15,TRBJ2-3,TGTGCCACCAGCAGAGATGGACGGGGGGCGCGGGCAGATACGCAGTATTTT,CATSRDGRGARADTQYF
TRBD2,-,TRBV6-4,TRBJ2-1,TGTGCCAGCAGTGACTCGACCAGCGGGAGCAATGAGCAGTTCTTC,CASSDSTSGSNEQFF
TRBD2,-,TRBV7-2,TRBJ2-3,TGTGCCAGCAGCTTAGTCGGGACTAGCGGTCTTACAGATACGCAGTATTTT,CASSLVGTSGLTDTQYF
-,-,TRBV7-9,TRBJ2-7,TGTGCCAGCAGCTTAGGGACTGGGTACGAGCAGTACTTC,CASSLGTGYEQYF
-,-,TRBV11-2,TRBJ1-2,TGTGCCAGCAGCCCGGGAGTTCCCTATGGCTACACCTTC,CASSPGVPYGYTF
-,-,TRBV5-8,TRBJ2-1,TGTGCCAGCAGCTTGGGACTAAACTCCTACAATGAGCAGTTCTTC,CASSLGLNSYNEQFF
-,-,TRBV9,TRBJ2-3,TGTGCCAGCAGCGTAGGGGCAGGGGTAACAGATACGCAGTATTTT,CASSVGAGVTDTQYF
TRBD1,-,TRBV5-1,TRBJ1-6,TGCGCCAGCAGCCGGGACAGTTATAATTCACCCCTCCACTTT,CASSRDSYNSPLHF
-,-,TRBV7-3,TRBJ2-3,TGTGCCAGCAGCCCTACCCCGGCTAGAACAGATACGCAGTATTTT,CASSPTPARTDTQYF
TRBD2,-,TRBV29-1,TRBJ2-5,TGCAGCGTTGAGGGACTAGCGGGGGCTGAGACCCAGTACTTC,CSVEGLAGAETQYF
-,-,TRBV28,TRBJ1-1,TGTGCCAGCAGTCCGGGGGGGACGGCTTTCTTT,CASSPGGTAFF
-,-,TRBV7-9,TRBJ1-1,TGTGCCAGCAGCCCCCAGACTGAAGCTTTCTTT,CASSPQTEAFF
-,-,TRBV9,TRBJ2-3,TGTGCCAGCAGCGTAATAGCAGGGGAGAGCACAGATACGCAGTATTTT,CASSVIAGESTDTQYF
TRBD2,-,TRBV5-1,TRBJ2-3,TGCGCCAGCAGCTGGGTGACTAGCGCAGGCTCGGATACGCAGTATTTT,CASSWVTSAGSDTQYF